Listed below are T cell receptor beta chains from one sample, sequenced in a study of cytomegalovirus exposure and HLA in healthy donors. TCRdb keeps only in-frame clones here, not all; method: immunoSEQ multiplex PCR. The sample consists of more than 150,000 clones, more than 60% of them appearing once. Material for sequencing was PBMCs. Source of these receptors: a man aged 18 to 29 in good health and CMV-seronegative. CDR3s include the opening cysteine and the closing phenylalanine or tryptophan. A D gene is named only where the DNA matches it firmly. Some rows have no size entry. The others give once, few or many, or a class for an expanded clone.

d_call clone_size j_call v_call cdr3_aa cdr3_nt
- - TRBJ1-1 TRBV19 CASSIVKGGLMNTEAFF TGTGCCAGTAGTATAGTAAAGGGGGGGCTTATGAACACTGAAGCTTTCTTT
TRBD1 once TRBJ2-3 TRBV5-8 CASSLGRSGQGIRDTQYF TGTGCCAGCAGCTTGGGGCGCTCGGGACAGGGGATTAGAGATACGCAGTATTTT
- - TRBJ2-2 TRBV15 CATSRDRLQGGTGELFF TGTGCCACCAGCAGAGATCGGTTGCAGGGAGGCACCGGGGAGCTGTTTTTT
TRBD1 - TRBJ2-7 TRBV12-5 CASGMGDSRYEQYF TGTGCTAGTGGAATGGGGGACAGTCGCTACGAGCAGTACTTC
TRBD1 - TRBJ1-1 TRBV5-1 CASSLGAGTGDTEAFF TGCGCCAGCAGCTTGGGGGCCGGGACAGGGGACACTGAAGCTTTCTTT
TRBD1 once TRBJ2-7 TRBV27 CASSHDRAHEQYF TGTGCCAGCAGCCACGACAGGGCCCACGAGCAGTACTTC
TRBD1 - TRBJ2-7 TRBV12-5 CASGTPADRDPYEQYF TGTGCTAGTGGGACGCCGGCGGACAGGGATCCCTACGAGCAGTACTTC
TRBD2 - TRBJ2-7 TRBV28 CASSPERGQGWNEQYF TGTGCCAGCAGTCCAGAGCGGGGCCAAGGATGGAACGAGCAGTACTTC
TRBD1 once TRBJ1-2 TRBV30 CAWSAGQGFAHGYTF TGTGCCTGGAGTGCGGGACAGGGTTTTGCCCATGGCTACACCTTC
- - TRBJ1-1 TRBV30 CAWSVSGPEAFF TGTGCCTGGAGTGTAAGCGGACCTGAAGCTTTCTTT
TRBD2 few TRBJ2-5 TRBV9 CASSVEKGIAGAETQYF TGTGCCAGCAGCGTAGAAAAGGGTATAGCGGGGGCTGAGACCCAGTACTTC
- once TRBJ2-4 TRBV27 CASSLITGSAKSIQYF TGTGCCAGCAGTTTGATTACAGGGTCGGCCAAAAGCATTCAGTACTTC
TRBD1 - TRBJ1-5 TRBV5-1 CTSSDGQGARNQPQHF TGCACCAGCAGCGACGGACAGGGGGCTCGCAATCAGCCCCAGCATTTT
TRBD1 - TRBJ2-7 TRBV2 CASSERDRDEQYF TGTGCCAGCAGTGAACGGGACAGGGACGAGCAGTACTTC
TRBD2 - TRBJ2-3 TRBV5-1 CASSLVSGGRTDTQYF TGCGCCAGCAGCTTGGTGAGCGGGGGCCGCACAGATACGCAGTATTTT
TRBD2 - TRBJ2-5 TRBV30 CAWSKGSGIETQYF TGTGCCTGGAGTAAAGGCAGCGGGATCGAGACCCAGTACTTC
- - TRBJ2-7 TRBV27 CASSNRVEGPTGNYEQYF TGTGCCAGCAGTAACAGGGTTGAAGGGCCTACAGGGAACTACGAGCAGTACTTC
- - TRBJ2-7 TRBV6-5 CASIDRSYEQYF TGTGCCAGCATAGACAGGAGCTACGAGCAGTACTTC
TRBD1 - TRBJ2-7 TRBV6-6 CASSYSAGGSYEQYF TGTGCCAGCAGTTACTCGGCAGGGGGCTCCTACGAGCAGTACTTC
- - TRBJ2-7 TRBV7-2 CASSLTQAGLTYEQYF TGTGCCAGCAGCTTAACCCAAGCGGGTCTAACCTACGAGCAGTACTTC
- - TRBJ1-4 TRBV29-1 CSVDYEEKLFF TGCAGCGTTGATTACGAGGAAAAACTGTTTTTT
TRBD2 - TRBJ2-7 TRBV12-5 CASAMGLAGASHEQYF TGTGCTAGTGCCATGGGACTAGCGGGAGCATCACACGAGCAGTACTTC
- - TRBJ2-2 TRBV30 CAWSGKDFNTGELFF TGTGCCTGGAGTGGAAAGGACTTCAACACCGGGGAGCTGTTTTTT
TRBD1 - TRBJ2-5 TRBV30 CACIDRGVTFLSQETQYF TGTGCCTGCATCGACAGGGGGGTCACTTTTTTAAGCCAAGAGACCCAGTACTTC
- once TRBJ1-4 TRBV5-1 CASSRLGQINEKLFF TGCGCCAGCAGCCGCCTTGGGCAGATAAATGAAAAACTGTTTTTT
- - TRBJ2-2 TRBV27 CASSPDVPGGGTGELFF TGTGCCAGCAGTCCCGATGTTCCGGGGGGCGGCACCGGGGAGCTGTTTTTT
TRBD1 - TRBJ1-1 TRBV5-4 CASSSYGQGARDTEAFF TGTGCCAGCAGCTCATACGGACAGGGGGCGCGGGACACTGAAGCTTTCTTT
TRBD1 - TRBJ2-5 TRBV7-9 CASNTGAVGETQYF TGTGCCAGCAACACAGGGGCGGTCGGAGAGACCCAGTACTTC
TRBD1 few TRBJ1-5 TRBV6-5 CASSRTGPNQPQHF TGTGCCAGCAGCAGGACAGGACCGAATCAGCCCCAGCATTTT
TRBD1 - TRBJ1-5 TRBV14 CASSLRGLYSNQPQHF TGTGCCAGCAGCCTCAGGGGGCTATATAGCAATCAGCCCCAGCATTTT
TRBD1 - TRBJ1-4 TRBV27 CASRITGGINEKLFF TGTGCCAGCAGGATTACAGGGGGCATTAATGAAAAACTGTTTTTT
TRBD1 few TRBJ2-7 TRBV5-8 CASSWTGTYYEQYF TGTGCCAGCAGCTGGACAGGGACCTACTACGAGCAGTACTTC
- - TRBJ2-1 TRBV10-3 CAISVEVAANEQFF TGTGCCATCAGTGTTGAGGTAGCGGCCAATGAGCAGTTCTTC